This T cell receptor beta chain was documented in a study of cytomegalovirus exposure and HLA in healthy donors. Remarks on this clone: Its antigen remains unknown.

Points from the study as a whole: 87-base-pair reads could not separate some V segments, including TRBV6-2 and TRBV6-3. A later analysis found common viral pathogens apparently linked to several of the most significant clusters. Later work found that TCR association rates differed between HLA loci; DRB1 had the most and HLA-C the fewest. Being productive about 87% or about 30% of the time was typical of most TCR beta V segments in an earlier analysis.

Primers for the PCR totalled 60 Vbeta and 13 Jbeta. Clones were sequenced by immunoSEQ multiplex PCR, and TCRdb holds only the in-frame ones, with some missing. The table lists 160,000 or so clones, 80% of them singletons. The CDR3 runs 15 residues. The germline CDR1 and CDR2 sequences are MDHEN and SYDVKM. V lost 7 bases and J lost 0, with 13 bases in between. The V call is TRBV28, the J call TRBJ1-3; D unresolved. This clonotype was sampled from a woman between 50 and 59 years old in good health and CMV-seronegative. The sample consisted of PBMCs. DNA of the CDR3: TGTGCCAGCATGGGCAGGCCCGGCTCTGGAAACACCATATATTTT. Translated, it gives CASMGRPGSGNTIYF.